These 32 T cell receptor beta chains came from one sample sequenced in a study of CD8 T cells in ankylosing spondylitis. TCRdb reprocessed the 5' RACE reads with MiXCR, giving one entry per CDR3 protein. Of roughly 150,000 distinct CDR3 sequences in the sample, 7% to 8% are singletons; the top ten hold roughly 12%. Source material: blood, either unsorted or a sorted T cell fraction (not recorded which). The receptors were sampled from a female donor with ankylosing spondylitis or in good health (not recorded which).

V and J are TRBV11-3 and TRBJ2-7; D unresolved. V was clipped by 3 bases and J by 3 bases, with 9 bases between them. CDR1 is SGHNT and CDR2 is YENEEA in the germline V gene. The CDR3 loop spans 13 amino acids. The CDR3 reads CASSLGSNYEQYF. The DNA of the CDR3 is TGTGCCAGCAGCTTGGGCAGTAACTACGAGCAGTACTTC. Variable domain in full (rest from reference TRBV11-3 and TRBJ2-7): EAGVVQSPRYKIIEKKQPVAFWCNPISGHNTLYWYLQNLGQGPELLIRYENEEAVDDSQLPKDRFSAERLKGVDSTLKIQPAELGDSAVYLCASSLGSNYEQYFGPGTRLTVT.

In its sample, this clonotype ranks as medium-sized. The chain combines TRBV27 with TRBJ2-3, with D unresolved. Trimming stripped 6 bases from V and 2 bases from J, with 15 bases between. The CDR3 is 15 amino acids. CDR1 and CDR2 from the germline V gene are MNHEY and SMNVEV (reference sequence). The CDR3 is CASSPGSYPTDTQYF. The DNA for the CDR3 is TGTGCCAGCAGCCCCGGGTCCTACCCCACAGATACGCAGTATTTT.

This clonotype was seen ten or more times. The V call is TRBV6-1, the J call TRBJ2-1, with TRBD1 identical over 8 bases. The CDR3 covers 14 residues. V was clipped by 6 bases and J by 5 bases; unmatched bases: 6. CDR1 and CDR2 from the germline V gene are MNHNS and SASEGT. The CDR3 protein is CASSLTGANNEQFF. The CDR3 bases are TGTGCCAGCAGCCTGACAGGGGCCAACAATGAGCAGTTCTTC.

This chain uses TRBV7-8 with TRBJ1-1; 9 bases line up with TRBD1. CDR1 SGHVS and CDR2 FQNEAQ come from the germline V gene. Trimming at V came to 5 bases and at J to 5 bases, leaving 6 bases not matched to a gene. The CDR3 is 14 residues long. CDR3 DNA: TGTGCCAGCAGCATTAGACAGGGGGGAACTGAAGCTTTCTTT. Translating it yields CASSIRQGGTEAFF.

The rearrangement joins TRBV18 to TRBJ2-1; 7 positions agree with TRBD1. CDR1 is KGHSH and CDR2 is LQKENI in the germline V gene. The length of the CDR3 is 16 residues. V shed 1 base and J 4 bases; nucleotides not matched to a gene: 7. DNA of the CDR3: TGTGCCAGCTCACCACTCCGACTGACAGGGTACAATGAGCAGTTCTTC. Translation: CASSPLRLTGYNEQFF. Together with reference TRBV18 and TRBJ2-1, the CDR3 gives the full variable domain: NAGVMQNPRHLVRRRGQEARLRCSPMKGHSHVYWYRQLPEEGLKFMVYLQKENIIDESGMPKERFSAEFPKEGPSILRIQQVVRGDSAAYFCASSPLRLTGYNEQFFGPGTRLTVL.

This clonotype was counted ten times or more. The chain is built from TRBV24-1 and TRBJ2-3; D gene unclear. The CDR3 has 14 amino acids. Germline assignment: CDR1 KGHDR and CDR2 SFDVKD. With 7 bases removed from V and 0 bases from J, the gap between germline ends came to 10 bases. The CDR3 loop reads CATSAGFSTDTQYF. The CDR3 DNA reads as TGTGCCACCAGCGCAGGTTTTAGCACAGATACGCAGTATTTT.

The DNA for the CDR3 is TGTGCCATCAGTGACGACAGACACTACGAGCAGTACTTC. It translates to CAISDDRHYEQYF. This rearrangement joins TRBV10-3 to TRBJ2-7; possibly TRBD1 for D (5 bases). Per germline, CDR1 ENHRY and CDR2 SYGVKD. V was clipped by 3 bases and J by 3 bases, with 9 bases between them. CDR3 size: 13 residues.

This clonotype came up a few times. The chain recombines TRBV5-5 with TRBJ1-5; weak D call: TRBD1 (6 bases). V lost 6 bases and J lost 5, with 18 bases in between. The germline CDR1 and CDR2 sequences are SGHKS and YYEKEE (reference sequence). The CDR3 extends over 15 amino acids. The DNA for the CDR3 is TGTGCCAGCACTCGAACGGGGGGCGAAGATCAGCCCCAGCATTTT. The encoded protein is CASTRTGGEDQPQHF.

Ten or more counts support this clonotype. The CDR3 reads CSALTEGVNYGYTF. CDR3 nucleotides: TGCAGTGCCCTAACCGAAGGGGTTAACTATGGCTACACCTTC. V is TRBV20-1 and J is TRBJ1-2; D possibly corresponds to TRBD1 (5 bases). With 6 bases removed from V and 1 base from J, the gap between germline ends came to 15 bases. CDR3 length equals 14 residues. In germline, CDR1 is DFQATT, CDR2 SNEGSKA (reference sequence).

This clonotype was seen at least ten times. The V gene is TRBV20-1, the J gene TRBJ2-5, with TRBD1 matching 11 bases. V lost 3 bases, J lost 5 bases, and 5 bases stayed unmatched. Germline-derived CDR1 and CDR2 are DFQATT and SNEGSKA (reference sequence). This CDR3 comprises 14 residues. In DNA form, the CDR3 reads TGCAGTGCTAGTGGGACAGGGGGTGAGGAGACCCAGTACTTC. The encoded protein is CSASGTGGEETQYF.

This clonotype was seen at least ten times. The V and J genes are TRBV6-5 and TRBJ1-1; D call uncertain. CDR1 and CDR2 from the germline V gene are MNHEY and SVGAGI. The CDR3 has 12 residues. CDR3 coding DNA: TGTGCTACGGCGGGGTATCTAACCGAAGCTTTCTTT. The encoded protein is CATAGYLTEAFF.

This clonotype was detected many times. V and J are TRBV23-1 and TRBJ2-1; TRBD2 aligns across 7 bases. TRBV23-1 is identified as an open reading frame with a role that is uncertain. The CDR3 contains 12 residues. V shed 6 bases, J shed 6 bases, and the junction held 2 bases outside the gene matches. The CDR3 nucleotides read TGCGCCAGCAGCGGGGAGGGCAATGAGCAGTTCTTC. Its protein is CASSGEGNEQFF.

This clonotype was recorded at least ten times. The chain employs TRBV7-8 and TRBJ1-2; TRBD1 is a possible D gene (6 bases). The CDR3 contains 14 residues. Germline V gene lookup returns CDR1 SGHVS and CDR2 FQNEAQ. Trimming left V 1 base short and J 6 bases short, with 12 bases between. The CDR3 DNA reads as TGTGCCAGCAGCTTAGTGATTTCAGGGGATGGCTACACCTTC. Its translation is CASSLVISGDGYTF.

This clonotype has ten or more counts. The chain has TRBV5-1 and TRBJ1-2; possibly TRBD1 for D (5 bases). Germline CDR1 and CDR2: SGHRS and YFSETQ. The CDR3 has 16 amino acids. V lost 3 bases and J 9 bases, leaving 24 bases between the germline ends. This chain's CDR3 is CASSSNPPKGAGSYTF. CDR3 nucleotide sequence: TGCGCCAGCAGCTCGAATCCCCCCAAAGGGGCCGGCAGCTACACCTTC.

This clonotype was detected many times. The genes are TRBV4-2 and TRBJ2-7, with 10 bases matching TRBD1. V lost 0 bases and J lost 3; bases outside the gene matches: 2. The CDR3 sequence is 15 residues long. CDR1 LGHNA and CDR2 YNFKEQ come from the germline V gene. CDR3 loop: CASSQEGTGVYEQYF. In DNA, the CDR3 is TGTGCCAGCAGCCAAGAAGGGACAGGGGTCTACGAGCAGTACTTC.

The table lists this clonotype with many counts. DNA of the CDR3: TGCAGTGCTAGAGTGAGCTATAGCAATCAGCCCCAGCATTTT. Translated: CSARVSYSNQPQHF. The V call is TRBV20-1, the J call TRBJ1-5; D call uncertain. Trimming removed 1 base at V and 0 bases at J, with 7 bases between. This CDR3 is 14 amino acids long. The V gene's germline CDR1 is DFQATT and CDR2 SNEGSKA (reference sequence).

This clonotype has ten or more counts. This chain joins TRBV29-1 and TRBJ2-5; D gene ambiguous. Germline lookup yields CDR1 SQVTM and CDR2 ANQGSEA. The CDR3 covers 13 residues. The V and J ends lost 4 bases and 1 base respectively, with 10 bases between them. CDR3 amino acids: CSVVTGFQETQYF. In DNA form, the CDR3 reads TGCAGCGTTGTTACGGGTTTCCAAGAGACCCAGTACTTC. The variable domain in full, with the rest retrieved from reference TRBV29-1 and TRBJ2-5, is SAVISQKPSRDICQRGTSLTIQCQVDSQVTMMFWYRQQPGQSLTLIATANQGSEATYESGFVIDKFPISRPNLTFSTLTVSNMSPEDSSIYLCSVVTGFQETQYFGPGTRLLVL.

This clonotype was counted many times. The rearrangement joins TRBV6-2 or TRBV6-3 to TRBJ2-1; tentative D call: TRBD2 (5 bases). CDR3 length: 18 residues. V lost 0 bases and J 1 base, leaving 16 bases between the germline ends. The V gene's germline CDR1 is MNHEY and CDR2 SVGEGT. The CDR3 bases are TGTGCCAGCAGTTACTCGAGCGAGGGAAGGTTGTCCTACAATGAGCAGTTCTTC. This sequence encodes CASSYSSEGRLSYNEQFF.

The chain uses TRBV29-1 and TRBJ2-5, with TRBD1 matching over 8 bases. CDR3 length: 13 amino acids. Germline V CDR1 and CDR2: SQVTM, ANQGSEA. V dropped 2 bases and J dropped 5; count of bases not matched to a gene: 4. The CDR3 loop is CSVERTGPETQYF. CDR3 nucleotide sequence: TGCAGCGTTGAACGGACAGGGCCGGAGACCCAGTACTTC. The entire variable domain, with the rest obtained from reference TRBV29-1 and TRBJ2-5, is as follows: SAVISQKPSRDICQRGTSLTIQCQVDSQVTMMFWYRQQPGQSLTLIATANQGSEATYESGFVIDKFPISRPNLTFSTLTVSNMSPEDSSIYLCSVERTGPETQYFGPGTRLLVL.

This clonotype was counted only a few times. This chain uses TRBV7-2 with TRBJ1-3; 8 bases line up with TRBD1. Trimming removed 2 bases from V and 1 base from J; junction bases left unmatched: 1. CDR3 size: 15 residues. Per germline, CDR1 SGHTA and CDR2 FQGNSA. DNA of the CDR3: TGTGCCAGCAGCTTACAGGGGGCGTCTGGAAACACCATATATTTT. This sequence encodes CASSLQGASGNTIYF.

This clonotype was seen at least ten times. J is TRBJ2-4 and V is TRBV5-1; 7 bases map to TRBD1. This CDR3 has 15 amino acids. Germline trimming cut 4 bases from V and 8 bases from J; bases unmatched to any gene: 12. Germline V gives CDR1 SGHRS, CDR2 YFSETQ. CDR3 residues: CASSRTTGHRDIQYF. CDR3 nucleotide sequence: TGCGCCAGCAGCAGAACGACAGGGCACCGGGACATTCAGTACTTC.

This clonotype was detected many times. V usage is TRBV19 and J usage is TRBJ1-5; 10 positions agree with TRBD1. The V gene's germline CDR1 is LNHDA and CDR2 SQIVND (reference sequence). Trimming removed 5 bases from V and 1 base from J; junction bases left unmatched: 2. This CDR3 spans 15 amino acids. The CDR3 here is CASSGTGVSNQPQHF. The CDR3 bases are TGTGCCAGTAGTGGGACAGGGGTCAGCAATCAGCCCCAGCATTTT. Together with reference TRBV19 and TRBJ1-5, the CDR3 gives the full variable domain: DGGITQSPKYLFRKEGQNVTLSCEQNLNHDAMYWYRQDPGQGLRLIYYSQIVNDFQKGDIAEGYSVSREKKESFPLTVTSAQKNPTAFYLCASSGTGVSNQPQHFGDGTRLSIL.

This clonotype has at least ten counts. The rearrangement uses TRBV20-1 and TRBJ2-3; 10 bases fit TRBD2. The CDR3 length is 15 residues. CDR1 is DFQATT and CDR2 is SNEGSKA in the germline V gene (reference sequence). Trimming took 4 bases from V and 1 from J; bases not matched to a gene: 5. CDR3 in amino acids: CSATTSGPGTDTQYF. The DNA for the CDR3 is TGCAGTGCTACGACTAGCGGGCCGGGCACAGATACGCAGTATTTT.

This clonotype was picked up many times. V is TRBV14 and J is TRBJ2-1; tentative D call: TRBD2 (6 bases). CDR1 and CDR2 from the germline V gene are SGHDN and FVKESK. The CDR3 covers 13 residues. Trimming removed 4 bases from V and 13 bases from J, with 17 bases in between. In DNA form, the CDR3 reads TGTGCCAGCAGCCGGACTACGAACGGGGATCAGTTCTTC. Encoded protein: CASSRTTNGDQFF.

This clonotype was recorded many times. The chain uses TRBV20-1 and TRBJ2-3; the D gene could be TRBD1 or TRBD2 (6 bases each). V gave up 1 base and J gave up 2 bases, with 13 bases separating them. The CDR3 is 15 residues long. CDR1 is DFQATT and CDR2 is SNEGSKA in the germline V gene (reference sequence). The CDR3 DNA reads TGCAGTGCTAGAGGGCCGGGGGCAATCACAGATACGCAGTATTTT. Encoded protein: CSARGPGAITDTQYF.

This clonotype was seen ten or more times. The CDR3 reads CASSLEVGRGAKNIQYF. CDR3 DNA: TGCGCCAGCAGCTTGGAGGTTGGCAGGGGGGCCAAAAACATTCAGTACTTC. V gene TRBV5-1 combines with J gene TRBJ2-4, with 7 nucleotides matching TRBD1. With V trimmed by 0 bases and J by 1 base, 7 bases remained unmatched. CDR3 length equals 17 residues. Per germline, CDR1 SGHRS and CDR2 YFSETQ.

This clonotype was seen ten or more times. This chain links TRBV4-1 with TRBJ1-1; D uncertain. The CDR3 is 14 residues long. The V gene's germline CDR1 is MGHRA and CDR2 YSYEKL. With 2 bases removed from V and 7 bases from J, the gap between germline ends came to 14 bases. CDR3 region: CASSQLRASYEAFF. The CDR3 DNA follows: TGCGCCAGCAGCCAACTTAGGGCGTCTTATGAAGCTTTCTTT.

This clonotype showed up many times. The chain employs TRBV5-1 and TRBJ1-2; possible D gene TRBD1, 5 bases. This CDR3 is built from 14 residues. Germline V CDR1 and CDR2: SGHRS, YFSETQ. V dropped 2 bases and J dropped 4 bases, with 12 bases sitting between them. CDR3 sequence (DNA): TGCGCCAGCAGCTTAGAGGGGCGAACCTATGGCTACACCTTC. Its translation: CASSLEGRTYGYTF.

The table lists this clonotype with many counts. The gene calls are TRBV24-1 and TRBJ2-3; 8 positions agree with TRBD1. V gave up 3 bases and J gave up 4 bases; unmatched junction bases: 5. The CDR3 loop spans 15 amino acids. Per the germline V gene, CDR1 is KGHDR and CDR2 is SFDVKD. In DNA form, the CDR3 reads TGTGCCACCAGTGATCCACGACAGGGGTCAGATACGCAGTATTTT. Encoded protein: CATSDPRQGSDTQYF.

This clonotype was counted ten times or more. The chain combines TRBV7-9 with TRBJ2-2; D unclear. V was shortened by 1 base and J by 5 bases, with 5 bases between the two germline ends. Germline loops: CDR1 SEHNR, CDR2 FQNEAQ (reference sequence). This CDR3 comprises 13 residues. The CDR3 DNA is TGTGCCAGCAGCTTAGACACGACCGGGGAGCTGTTTTTT. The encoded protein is CASSLDTTGELFF.

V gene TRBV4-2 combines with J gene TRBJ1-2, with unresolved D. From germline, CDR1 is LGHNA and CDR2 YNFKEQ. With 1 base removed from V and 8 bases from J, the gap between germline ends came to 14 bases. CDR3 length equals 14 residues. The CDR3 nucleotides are TGTGCCAGCAGCCAAGGCGGTGAGGGTCTAGGCTACACCTTC. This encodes CASSQGGEGLGYTF.

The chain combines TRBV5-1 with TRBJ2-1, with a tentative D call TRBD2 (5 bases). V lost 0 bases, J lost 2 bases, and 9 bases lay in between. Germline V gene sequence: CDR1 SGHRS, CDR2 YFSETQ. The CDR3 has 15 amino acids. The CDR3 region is CASSLGESPYNEQFF. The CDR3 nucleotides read TGCGCCAGCAGCTTGGGGGAGTCCCCCTACAATGAGCAGTTCTTC.